This T cell receptor beta chain was sequenced for a study of OX40 agonist ivuxolimab in advanced cancers. The CDR3 consists of 11 residues. V was clipped by 6 bases and J by 10 bases, with 13 bases between them. CDR1 is SQVTM and CDR2 is ANQGSEA in the germline V gene. Clones were sequenced by immunoSEQ multiplex PCR, and TCRdb holds only the in-frame ones, with some missing. The data hold 60,000 to 75,000 clones, with just over 85% observed a single time. J is TRBJ1-5 and V is TRBV29-1; D is undetermined. This specimen was CD4+ or CD8+ T cells sorted from blood, taken in a trial of the OX40 agonist ivuxolimab. The TCR sequence derives from an adult with an advanced solid tumor such as melanoma, head and neck, liver or kidney cancer. The DNA for the CDR3 is TGCAGCGTCGGAGGCGAGGGTCCCCAGCATTTT. Its protein product is CSVGGEGPQHF.